The rows below give T cell receptor beta chains drawn from one sample of a study of OX40 agonist ivuxolimab in advanced cancers. The data were produced by immunoSEQ multiplex PCR, yet TCRdb's version contains in-frame clones alone and is incomplete. Of some 25,000 clones in the sample, roughly four fifths are singletons; the top ten hold 20% to 25%. This specimen was CD4+ or CD8+ T cells sorted from blood, taken in a trial of the OX40 agonist ivuxolimab. Source of these receptors: an adult with an advanced solid tumor such as melanoma, head and neck, liver or kidney cancer. CDR3s include the opening cysteine and the closing phenylalanine or tryptophan. Fields, in order: clone size, D gene, V gene, J gene, CDR3 protein, CDR3 DNA. D genes are given only for firm matches. Not all rows give a size; the values are once, few, many and, for expanded clones, a class.

>-|-|TRBV7-9|TRBJ1-6
CASSLGGASPLHF
TGTGCCAGCAGCTTGGGGGGGGCTTCACCCCTCCACTTT
>-|-|TRBV27|TRBJ2-5
CASSFGRMQETQYF
TGTGCCAGCAGTTTTGGACGTATGCAAGAGACCCAGTACTTC
>-|-|TRBV7-9|TRBJ2-7
CASSREGSYEQYF
TGTGCCAGCAGCCGCGAAGGGTCCTACGAGCAGTACTTC
>-|-|TRBV7-3|TRBJ2-3
CASSPLGGGSDTQYF
TGTGCCAGCAGCCCGCTGGGAGGGGGGTCAGATACGCAGTATTTT
>-|-|TRBV7-9|TRBJ2-3
CASSSTGYTDTQYF
TGTGCCAGCAGCTCCACAGGGTACACAGATACGCAGTATTTT
>-|-|TRBV27|TRBJ1-5
CASSLGVGGQPQHF
TGTGCCAGCAGTTTAGGAGTGGGGGGCCAGCCCCAGCATTTT
>once|-|TRBV28|TRBJ1-1
CASSLGKNTEAFF
TGTGCCAGCAGTTTAGGCAAAAACACTGAAGCTTTCTTT
>once|TRBD2|TRBV4-3|TRBJ2-3
CASSQDLAGGADTQYF
TGCGCCAGCAGCCAAGATCTAGCGGGGGGCGCAGATACGCAGTATTTT
>-|-|TRBV15|TRBJ1-2
CATRAGDGYTF
TGTGCCACCAGGGCGGGGGATGGCTACACCTTC
>-|-|TRBV5-6|TRBJ1-1
CASSLSGAGTEAFF
TGTGCCAGCAGCTTATCAGGGGCAGGCACTGAAGCTTTCTTT
>-|-|TRBV5-6|TRBJ1-2
CASFSRKTYGYTF
TGTGCCAGCTTTAGTCGAAAGACCTATGGCTACACCTTC
>-|-|TRBV12-5|TRBJ2-5
CASGGGGETQYF
TGTGCTAGTGGGGGCGGAGGGGAGACCCAGTACTTC
>-|-|TRBV19|TRBJ1-1
CASSIEGLVDTEAFF
TGTGCCAGTAGTATAGAAGGACTCGTGGACACTGAAGCTTTCTTT
>few|-|TRBV9|TRBJ1-2
CASSVEVATDGYTF
TGTGCCAGCAGCGTAGAGGTAGCGACAGATGGCTACACCTTC
>-|-|TRBV11-2|TRBJ2-7
CASSLEGTGAFRYF
TGTGCCAGCAGCTTAGAGGGCACCGGGGCTTTTCGGTACTTC
>-|-|TRBV5-4|TRBJ2-2
CASSLGGGYTGELFF
TGTGCCAGCAGCTTGGGGGGAGGATACACCGGGGAGCTGTTTTTT
>-|TRBD2|TRBV18|TRBJ2-7
CASSYIAGDGSEQYF
TGTGCCAGCTCGTATATAGCGGGGGATGGATCGGAGCAGTACTTC
>-|-|TRBV5-6|TRBJ2-7
CASSLQFGEQYF
TGTGCCAGCAGCTTGCAGTTTGGCGAGCAGTACTTC
>-|TRBD1|TRBV30|TRBJ1-2
CASLGTGDNYGYTF
TGTGCCTCCCTCGGGACAGGCGATAACTATGGCTACACCTTC
>-|-|TRBV29-1|TRBJ2-2
CSALGTRYTGELFF
TGCAGCGCCCTCGGGACTCGTTACACCGGGGAGCTGTTTTTT
>-|-|TRBV2|TRBJ1-2
CASKGPGYGYTF
TGTGCCAGCAAGGGTCCAGGCTATGGCTACACCTTC
>once|-|TRBV29-1|TRBJ2-1
CSVKYPAYNEQFF
TGCAGCGTTAAGTACCCTGCGTACAATGAGCAGTTCTTC
>-|-|TRBV4-1|TRBJ2-5
CASSSRLQPTRETQYF
TGCGCCAGCAGTTCAAGACTACAACCAACGCGGGAGACCCAGTACTTC
>-|TRBD2|TRBV29-1|TRBJ2-2
CSVEDMTSDTGELFF
TGCAGCGTTGAAGACATGACTAGCGACACCGGGGAGCTGTTTTTT
>-|-|TRBV6-6|TRBJ2-7
CAISESGAYEQYF
TGTGCCATCAGTGAGTCCGGGGCCTACGAGCAGTACTTC
>-|-|TRBV7-2|TRBJ1-2
CASSPTGGLAFSGYTF
TGTGCCAGCAGCCCAACGGGGGGCCTAGCCTTCTCTGGCTACACCTTC
>-|-|TRBV9|TRBJ1-5
CASQGCNQPQHF
TGTGCCAGTCAGGGTTGCAATCAGCCCCAGCATTTT
>few|-|TRBV2|TRBJ2-1
CASSERASEQFF
TGTGCCAGCAGTGAAAGGGCTAGTGAGCAGTTCTTC
>-|-|TRBV20-1|TRBJ2-7
CSASIPPEQYF
TGCAGTGCTAGTATACCTCCCGAGCAGTACTTC
>medium-sized|-|TRBV9|TRBJ1-1
CASSVGWGANTEAFF
TGTGCCAGCAGCGTAGGATGGGGCGCGAATACTGAAGCTTTCTTT
>-|TRBD2|TRBV27|TRBJ2-1
CASSGRRGGRGSTYNEQFF
TGTGCCAGCAGTGGCCGCCGCGGCGGTCGCGGGAGTACCTACAATGAGCAGTTCTTC
>-|TRBD2|TRBV7-9|TRBJ2-3
CASSTSGTRVTDTQYF
TGTGCCAGCAGCACCTCCGGGACTAGGGTCACAGATACGCAGTATTTT
>-|-|TRBV2|TRBJ1-5
CASSENRASNQPQHF
TGTGCCAGCAGTGAAAACAGGGCCAGCAATCAGCCCCAGCATTTT
>-|-|TRBV7-9|TRBJ2-3
CATHLGADTQYF
TGTGCCACCCACCTAGGGGCAGATACGCAGTATTTT
>-|-|TRBV4-1|TRBJ1-5
CASSQEGGQPQHF
TGCGCCAGCAGCCAAGAGGGAGGTCAGCCCCAGCATTTT
>-|TRBD2|TRBV6-1|TRBJ2-7
CASSRTSGSIYEQYF
TGTGCCAGCAGTAGGACTAGCGGGAGTATCTACGAGCAGTACTTC
>-|-|TRBV6-1|TRBJ1-3
CASSEAEWSPSGNTIYF
TGTGCCAGCAGTGAAGCGGAGTGGAGCCCCTCTGGAAACACCATATATTTT
>-|TRBD1|TRBV9|TRBJ2-2
CASSVVQGTTGELFF
TGTGCCAGCAGCGTAGTACAGGGGACCACCGGGGAGCTGTTTTTT
>-|TRBD1|TRBV4-3|TRBJ1-1
CVSSQSPGTGRTEAFF
TGCGTCAGCAGCCAGAGTCCCGGGACAGGGAGAACTGAAGCTTTCTTT
>-|-|TRBV9|TRBJ1-2
CASSVEGDSNYGYTF
TGTGCCAGCAGCGTAGAAGGTGACAGTAACTATGGCTACACCTTC
>-|-|TRBV7-9|TRBJ2-7
CASSSGQGRGAYEQYF
TGTGCCAGCAGCTCCGGGCAGGGGAGAGGAGCCTACGAGCAGTACTTC
>many|-|TRBV7-9|TRBJ2-3
CASSYAGPRDTQYF
TGTGCCAGCAGCTACGCGGGGCCACGGGATACGCAGTATTTT
>-|TRBD1|TRBV6-1|TRBJ1-5
CASSENLDRGGQPQHF
TGTGCCAGCAGTGAAAACTTGGACAGGGGAGGACAGCCCCAGCATTTT
>few|-|TRBV15|TRBJ1-1
CATSLGRNTEAFF
TGTGCCACCAGCTTAGGACGGAACACTGAAGCTTTCTTT
>-|-|TRBV15|TRBJ2-1
CATSRGDGPRGEQFF
TGTGCCACCAGCAGAGGCGACGGACCCCGAGGAGAGCAGTTCTTC
>-|-|TRBV10-1|TRBJ2-7
CASSEVTSEGLYEQYF
TGCGCCAGCAGTGAGGTCACCTCGGAAGGACTCTACGAGCAGTACTTC
>medium-sized|TRBD1|TRBV7-9|TRBJ1-5
CASSPEGAHQPQHF
TGTGCCAGCAGCCCCGAGGGGGCGCATCAGCCCCAGCATTTT
>large|-|TRBV10-1|TRBJ1-1
CASKGLDTEAFF
TGCGCCAGCAAGGGTTTGGACACTGAAGCTTTCTTT
>-|-|TRBV5-1|TRBJ2-5
CASSYAATQYF
TGCGCCAGCAGCTATGCGGCGACCCAGTACTTC
>-|-|TRBV23-1|TRBJ1-1
CASSQSGQGSTEAFF
TGCGCCAGCAGTCAATCGGGTCAGGGATCCACTGAAGCTTTCTTT
>once|-|TRBV15|TRBJ2-3
CATSPSRGETDTQYF
TGTGCCACCAGCCCGAGCAGGGGGGAAACAGATACGCAGTATTTT
>-|-|TRBV5-1|TRBJ2-1
CASSLEAAVYNEQFF
TGCGCCAGCAGCTTGGAAGCGGCGGTTTACAATGAGCAGTTCTTC
>-|-|TRBV30|TRBJ2-2
CASLPGGLDTGELFF
TGTGCCTCCCTTCCCGGGGGCCTCGACACCGGGGAGCTGTTTTTT
>-|-|TRBV6-1|TRBJ1-1
CASSELGPPTNTEAFF
TGTGCCAGCAGTGAACTAGGGCCCCCAACGAACACTGAAGCTTTCTTT
>-|TRBD1|TRBV15|TRBJ2-2
CATSNRGRGTGELFF
TGTGCCACCAGCAACAGGGGGCGCGGCACCGGGGAGCTGTTTTTT